Described below is a single TCR beta chain sequence and its context. Its specificity is unknown. Repertoires were generated with immunoSEQ multiplex PCR, while TCRdb's copy carries only in-frame clones and drops some. In the table there are roughly 70,000 clones, 82% of which are singletons. CDR3 length equals 15 residues. The germline V gene has CDR1 MDHEN and CDR2 SYDVKM. The V and J ends lost 5 bases and 0 bases respectively, with 14 bases between them. This specimen belongs to a study of OX40 agonist ivuxolimab in advanced cancers. Study results and limitations: Fewer expanded clones were found on average in CD4+ than in CD8+ T cells.

The sequence was obtained from an adult with an advanced solid tumor such as melanoma, head and neck, liver or kidney cancer. The V call is TRBV28, the J call TRBJ2-7; the D gene could be TRBD1 or TRBD2 (5 bases each). Material: CD4+ or CD8+ T cells sorted from blood, obtained in a trial of the OX40 agonist ivuxolimab. In nucleotides, the CDR3 is TGTGCCAGCAGTCTAATTCCCGGGACCTCCTACGAGCAGTACTTC. This encodes CASSLIPGTSYEQYF. The full variable domain, in which reference TRBV28 and TRBJ2-7 provide the parts outside the CDR3, is DVKVTQSSRYLVKRTGEKVFLECVQDMDHENMFWYRQDPGLGLRLIYFSYDVKMKEKGDIPEGYSVSREKKERFSLILESASTNQTSMYLCASSLIPGTSYEQYFGPGTRLTVT.